The entry that follows covers one TCR beta chain sequence. Antigen specificity is unknown. The sample belongs to a study of cytomegalovirus exposure and HLA in healthy donors. Study-wide results and caveats: Among TCR sequences, most were rare, though some public TCRs appeared in many donors.

Only in-frame clones appear in the TCRdb table, and some are missing; sequencing was by immunoSEQ multiplex PCR. The sample has some 120,000 clones, 95% to 96% seen once. Germline V gene data show CDR1 as SGHNT and CDR2 as YYREEE (reference sequence). This CDR3 has 14 residues. The J segment lost 4 bases and the V segment lost 4 bases, leaving 7 bases of the junction unmatched. The donors were in the roughly 120-subject validation cohort, distinct from the roughly 700-subject first cohort. The chain recombines TRBV5-4 with TRBJ2-7; TRBD2 matches 8 bases. The sequenced sample was PBMCs. This TCR derives from a young man in good health and CMV-seronegative. The CDR3 sequence: CASSPGSGGYEQYF. In nucleotides, the CDR3 is TGTGCCAGCAGCCCAGGTTCGGGAGGGTACGAGCAGTACTTC. The whole variable domain, filled in from reference TRBV5-4 and TRBJ2-7, reads ETGVTQSPTHLIKTRGQQVTLRCSSQSGHNTVSWYQQALGQGPQFIFQYYREEENGRGNFPPRFSGLQFPNYSSELNVNALELDDSALYLCASSPGSGGYEQYFGPGTRLTVT.